This TCR beta chain is from a study of identical twins. Details on this clonotype: Its antigen is as yet unknown.

Regarding the study as a whole: Part of the zero-insertion signal could reflect confounding by invariant MAIT and iNKT cells. Conclusions leaned on cross-sectional statistical analysis and did not track the same donors over time. Carriage of fewer insertions was seen in abundant cord blood beta clonotypes, whereas memory repertoires showed none.

The CDR3 totals 14 residues. Trimming removed 8 bases from V and 6 bases from J; junction bases left unmatched: 10. CDR1 is MDHEN, CDR2 SYDVKM, per germline. Using its own MiXCR run on the 5' RACE reads, TCRdb lists one record per CDR3 protein. The top ten clones hold around 7.8% of a sample with some 300,000 distinct CDR3 sequences, about 12% of them seen once. The sample was also reused in another study, on yellow fever vaccine responses in identical twins.

Sequenced: CD8+ T cells sorted from blood. This TCR came from a young woman in good health. The chain recombines TRBV28 with TRBJ2-1, with 7 bases that match TRBD2. The CDR3 protein is CASRATGGLNEQFF. CDR3 nucleotides: TGTGCCAGCCGGGCTACGGGAGGTCTCAATGAGCAGTTCTTC.